This passage covers 30 T cell receptor beta chains from one sample sequenced in a study of shared clonotypes between healthy human individuals. Only in-frame clones appear in the TCRdb table, and some are missing; sequencing was by immunoSEQ multiplex PCR. The sample contains about 2 million clones, about 94% of which appear only once. The naive CD8 population came from CD45RO-negative cells selected for CCR7, without terminally differentiated effector memory CD45RA+ cells. Sequencing used naive CD8+ T cells sorted from blood. The receptor source for this set is a man between 18 and 29 years old in good health.

The rearrangement links TRBV19 to TRBJ1-1; 7 bases are a match to TRBD1. The junction had 8 bases not matched to a gene; V was cut back by 5 bases and J by 5 bases. The V gene's germline CDR1 is LNHDA and CDR2 SQIVND (reference sequence). The CDR3 totals 14 residues. In DNA, the CDR3 is TGTGCCAGTAGTTCCGGGACAGATCGGACTGAAGCTTTCTTT. This gives the protein CASSSGTDRTEAFF.

The V gene is TRBV27, the J gene TRBJ2-7; 7 bases match TRBD2. The length of the CDR3 is 16 residues. The germline CDR1 and CDR2 sequences are MNHEY and SMNVEV (reference sequence). V shed 3 bases and J 7 bases; nucleotides not matched to a gene: 15. CDR3 sequence reads: CASSFLASGGIGEQYF. The CDR3 coding sequence is TGTGCCAGCAGTTTTCTGGCTAGCGGCGGAATCGGTGAGCAGTACTTC.

The chain is built from TRBV5-6 and TRBJ2-6, with D possibly matching TRBD2 (6 bases). The V and J ends lost 4 bases and 0 bases respectively, with 17 bases between them. CDR1 is SGHDT, CDR2 YYEEEE, per germline. CDR3 length: 18 residues. The CDR3 nucleotides are TGTGCCAGCAGCCCCACTCCGGGGGTCCACTCTGGGGCCAACGTCCTGACTTTC. It codes for CASSPTPGVHSGANVLTF.

The J gene is TRBJ1-5, the V gene TRBV5-1, with D unclear. Germline CDR1 SGHRS, CDR2 YFSETQ. Trimming removed 5 bases from V and 8 bases from J, with 14 bases in between. The CDR3 is made up of 13 amino acids. CDR3 residues: CASSGDGSEPQHF. Written as DNA, the CDR3 is TGCGCCAGCAGTGGTGATGGGTCGGAGCCCCAGCATTTT.

This chain joins TRBV5-1 and TRBJ2-2; the match to TRBD2 covers 10 bases. Germline trimming cut 3 bases from V and 4 bases from J; bases unmatched to any gene: 6. There are 16 residues in the CDR3. Germline V gene sequence: CDR1 SGHRS, CDR2 YFSETQ. The CDR3 sequence: CASSSGLATPTGELFF. CDR3 nucleotide sequence: TGCGCCAGCAGCTCGGGACTAGCGACCCCCACCGGGGAGCTGTTTTTT. The full variable domain, in which reference TRBV5-1 and TRBJ2-2 provide the parts outside the CDR3, is KAGVTQTPRYLIKTRGQQVTLSCSPISGHRSVSWYQQTPGQGLQFLFEYFSETQRNKGNFPGRFSGRQFSNSRSEMNVSTLELGDSALYLCASSSGLATPTGELFFGEGSRLTVL.

The genes are TRBV9 and TRBJ1-2; a weak D match, TRBD1 (6 bases). V lost 0 bases to trimming and J lost 5 bases, with 17 bases between them. CDR1 is SGDLS and CDR2 is YYNGEE in the germline V gene. The CDR3 runs 16 residues. The CDR3, as DNA: TGTGCCAGCAGCGTAGAAGCCCAGGGGAGTTGGTATGGCTACACCTTC. This codes for CASSVEAQGSWYGYTF.

This clone appeared a single time. The chain carries TRBV9 and TRBJ1-3; no definite D call. Germline CDR1 and CDR2: SGDLS and YYNGEE. The CDR3 is made up of 17 amino acids. The V end was cut by 0 bases, the J end by 3 bases, with 16 bases between. The CDR3 is CASSVVGYNANGNTIYF. The CDR3, as DNA: TGTGCCAGCAGCGTAGTAGGATATAACGCCAATGGAAACACCATATATTTT.

The rearrangement joins TRBV29-1 to TRBJ2-3, with 9 nucleotides matching TRBD1. CDR1 and CDR2 (germline): SQVTM, ANQGSEA. The CDR3 has 16 residues. J lost 4 bases, V lost 0 bases, and 8 bases had no gene match. The CDR3 loop reads CSVEDRDRDGPDTQYF. DNA for the CDR3: TGCAGCGTTGAAGATCGGGACAGGGATGGACCAGATACGCAGTATTTT.

Comments on this clone: In the same sample, other DNA sequences code for this CDR3. CDR3 loop: CASSSRGTGTYEQYF. CDR3 DNA: TGTGCCAGCAGCTCCCGTGGGACAGGGACCTACGAGCAGTACTTC. The gene calls are TRBV7-9 and TRBJ2-7; 9 bases map to TRBD1. CDR1 SEHNR and CDR2 FQNEAQ come from the germline V gene (reference sequence). The CDR3 has 15 residues. V lost 4 bases to trimming and J lost 2 bases; unmatched junction nucleotides: 6. Based on the CDR3 plus reference TRBV7-9 and TRBJ2-7, the full variable domain is DTGVSQNPRHKITKRGQNVTFRCDPISEHNRLYWYRQTLGQGPEFLTYFQNEAQLEKSRLLSDRFSAERPKGSFSTLEIQRTEQGDSAMYLCASSSRGTGTYEQYFGPGTRLTVT.

The V call is TRBV7-8, the J call TRBJ1-6, with D tentatively TRBD1 (5 bases). There are 14 residues in the CDR3. V was trimmed by 9 bases and J by 10 bases, leaving 19 bases between them. The germline gives CDR1 SGHVS, CDR2 FQNEAQ. The CDR3 loop is CASSDMPKISPLHF. CDR3 nucleotides: TGTGCCAGTTCGGACATGCCCAAGATCTCACCCCTCCACTTT.

The chain has TRBV6-1 and TRBJ1-4, with a weak D call TRBD1 (5 bases). Germline V gene data show CDR1 as MNHNS and CDR2 as SASEGT. This CDR3 is 12 amino acids long. V gave up 2 bases and J gave up 13 bases, with 11 bases separating them. CDR3 residues: CASSETSGRLFF. The DNA for the CDR3 is TGTGCCAGCAGTGAAACGTCAGGGCGACTGTTTTTT.

The chain recombines TRBV9 with TRBJ1-1, with D hard to call. Germline V gene lookup returns CDR1 SGDLS and CDR2 YYNGEE. Trimming stripped 4 bases from V and 2 bases from J, with 18 bases between. The CDR3 has 16 amino acids. CDR3 sequence (DNA): TGTGCCAGCAGCCCTAGCGAGGGTCTTACCAACACTGAAGCTTTCTTT. It translates to CASSPSEGLTNTEAFF.

J is TRBJ1-2 and V is TRBV19, with D tentatively TRBD1 (6 bases). Between the trimmed V and J ends, which lost 9 bases and 5 bases, there was a span of 13 bases. CDR1 and CDR2 (germline): LNHDA, SQIVND (reference sequence). CDR3 length: 12 amino acids. CDR3 protein: CASLGGLYGYTF. CDR3 nucleotide sequence: TGTGCCAGCTTAGGGGGTTTGTATGGCTACACCTTC.

V gene TRBV7-9 combines with J gene TRBJ2-6; a weak D match, TRBD1 (6 bases). V was cut by 1 base and J by 4 bases, with 17 bases left in between. This CDR3 comprises 18 residues. Per the germline V gene, CDR1 is SEHNR and CDR2 is FQNEAQ (reference sequence). The CDR3 region is CASSLEGTTSAGANVLTF. The CDR3 DNA reads TGTGCCAGCAGCTTAGAAGGGACAACCTCGGCCGGGGCCAACGTCCTGACTTTC.

The chain is built from TRBV9 and TRBJ2-3, with 8 bases lining up with TRBD2. Germline CDR1 is SGDLS and CDR2 is YYNGEE. With 1 base clipped from V and 6 bases from J, the junction kept 7 bases outside the gene matches. CDR3 length equals 15 residues. The CDR3 coding sequence is TGTGCCAGCAGCGTAACGTTGCTAGCGGGTGATACGCAGTATTTT. Amino acid sequence: CASSVTLLAGDTQYF. The whole variable domain, remainder taken from reference TRBV9 and TRBJ2-3, is DSGVTQTPKHLITATGQRVTLRCSPRSGDLSVYWYQQSLDQGLQFLIQYYNGEERAKGNILERFSAQQFPDLHSELNLSSLELGDSALYFCASSVTLLAGDTQYFGPGTRLTVL.

V is TRBV10-2 and J is TRBJ2-7; D unresolved. Germline V gives CDR1 WSHSY, CDR2 SAAADI. The CDR3 length is 13 residues. With 6 bases removed from V and 2 bases from J, the gap between germline ends came to 11 bases. DNA of the CDR3: TGCGCCAGCAGACCCGACTTTCCCTACGAGCAGTACTTC. Its translation is CASRPDFPYEQYF.

This sequence joins TRBV7-2 and TRBJ2-1; D tentatively reads TRBD1 or TRBD2 (6 bases each). The CDR3 length is 14 residues. Trimming left V 1 base short and J 9 bases short, with 13 bases between. CDR1 is SGHTA, CDR2 FQGNSA, per germline. CDR3 in amino acids: CASSLGLGGSEQFF. In DNA form, the CDR3 reads TGTGCCAGCAGCTTAGGGCTAGGGGGGAGTGAGCAGTTCTTC.

CDR3: CASSPFLYNEQFF. DNA of the CDR3: TGCGCCAGCAGCCCCTTCCTCTACAATGAGCAGTTCTTC. The chain couples TRBV4-3 to TRBJ2-1; the D is unclear. This CDR3 has 13 residues. The germline V and J ends were trimmed by 4 bases and 3 bases, with 7 bases remaining between them. CDR1 LGHNA and CDR2 YSLEER come from the germline V gene.

The chain uses TRBV7-9 and TRBJ2-1; 12 bases match TRBD1. Germline CDR1 SEHNR, CDR2 FQNEAQ (reference sequence). Trimming removed 4 bases from V and 10 bases from J; junction bases left unmatched: 14. CDR3 length: 17 amino acids. CDR3 sequence: CASSSGDPGQGANEQFF. The CDR3 DNA is TGTGCCAGCAGCTCAGGGGACCCGGGACAGGGGGCAAACGAGCAGTTCTTC.

This chain uses TRBV7-6 with TRBJ1-3; TRBD1 agrees at 9 bases. J gave up 0 bases and V 4 bases, and 13 bases lay outside the gene matches. CDR3 size: 19 residues. The germline gives CDR1 SGHVS, CDR2 FNYEAQ. Here the CDR3 reads CASSSTGQGTFSSGNTIYF. CDR3 coding DNA: TGTGCCAGCAGCTCTACGGGACAGGGTACTTTCAGCTCTGGAAACACCATATATTTT.

V and J are TRBV11-3 and TRBJ2-3; TRBD2 matches 9 bases. CDR3 length: 16 residues. J was trimmed by 3 bases and V by 3 bases; bases with no gene match: 7. Germline V CDR1 and CDR2: SGHNT, YENEEA. The CDR3 loop is CASSFRSSGSTDTQYF. For the CDR3, the DNA is TGTGCCAGCAGCTTCCGAAGTAGCGGGAGTACAGATACGCAGTATTTT.

The rearrangement joins TRBV29-1 to TRBJ2-3; possible D gene TRBD2, 6 bases. V was shortened by 3 bases and J by 4 bases, with 14 bases between the two germline ends. This CDR3 comprises 14 residues. Per germline, CDR1 SQVTM and CDR2 ANQGSEA. The CDR3 region has the DNA TGCAGCGTTGATTACGGGAGAGAGCCAGATACGCAGTATTTT. Translation gives CSVDYGREPDTQYF.

This clone was seen once. CDR3 nucleotide sequence: TGTGCCAGCTCACCCACAGCGGACAGGAACACTGAAGCTTTCTTT. This encodes CASSPTADRNTEAFF. The rearrangement joins TRBV18 to TRBJ1-1; D is possibly TRBD1 (6 bases). Germline values: CDR1 KGHSH, CDR2 LQKENI. This CDR3 contains 15 residues. The V gene lost 3 bases and the J gene lost 1 base, with 12 bases spanning the gap.

The rearrangement uses TRBV13 and TRBJ2-2; D may be TRBD1 (5 bases). Germline values: CDR1 PRHDT, CDR2 FYEKMQ (reference sequence). The V and J ends lost 0 bases and 5 bases respectively, with 13 bases between them. CDR3 length: 16 amino acids. CDR3 sequence (DNA): TGTGCCAGCAGCTTAGGTAGGCAGGGCTGGACCGGGGAGCTGTTTTTT. Encoded protein: CASSLGRQGWTGELFF.

V usage is TRBV5-5 and J usage is TRBJ1-6, with 7 bases fitting TRBD1. The CDR3 has 16 amino acids. Germline values: CDR1 SGHKS, CDR2 YYEKEE (reference sequence). J was trimmed by 4 bases and V by 0 bases; bases with no gene match: 4. The CDR3 is CASSLAPGQYNSPLHF. The DNA of the CDR3 is TGTGCCAGCAGCTTGGCGCCGGGACAGTATAATTCACCCCTCCACTTT.

This clone showed up just once. CDR3 bases: TGTGCCAGCAGTCCCGGGACTAGCGTCACCGGGGAGCTGTTTTTT. Its protein product is CASSPGTSVTGELFF. The rearrangement joins TRBV27 to TRBJ2-2, with 10 positions matching TRBD2. With V trimmed by 5 bases and J by 4 bases, 4 bases remained unmatched. This CDR3 has 15 residues. Germline CDR1 and CDR2: MNHEY and SMNVEV (reference sequence).

V and J are TRBV10-3 and TRBJ2-7; D gene unclear. The germline CDR1 and CDR2 sequences are ENHRY and SYGVKD. This CDR3 comprises 14 residues. The V end lost 2 bases, the J end lost 4 bases, and 12 bases lay between the germline ends. CDR3 amino acids: CAISEGHGFYEQYF. CDR3 sequence (DNA): TGTGCCATCAGTGAGGGTCATGGATTTTACGAGCAGTACTTC.

This sequence joins TRBV10-3 and TRBJ2-7; no reliable D call. Germline V gene sequence: CDR1 ENHRY, CDR2 SYGVKD. CDR3 length: 14 amino acids. V was trimmed by 0 bases and J by 3 bases, leaving 9 bases between them. The CDR3 nucleotides are TGTGCCATCAGTGAGTCGGCCGGATACTACGAGCAGTACTTC. It codes for CAISESAGYYEQYF.

The chain has TRBV7-9 and TRBJ2-1; D might be TRBD1 (6 bases). The germline V gene encodes CDR1 SEHNR and CDR2 FQNEAQ (reference sequence). V was trimmed by 5 bases and J by 4 bases, leaving 27 bases between them. This CDR3 spans 19 amino acids. DNA of the CDR3: TGTGCCAGCAGCCTCTCCCCCCCCCTAACAGGGCTTCCTTACAATGAGCAGTTCTTC. Translation gives CASSLSPPLTGLPYNEQFF.

The genes are TRBV25-1 and TRBJ2-2; weak D call: TRBD2 (7 bases). CDR3 length equals 16 residues. The V gene lost 3 bases and the J gene lost 4 bases, with 15 bases spanning the gap. The germline V gene has CDR1 MGHDK and CDR2 SYGVNS. This chain's CDR3 is CASSDWGGPSTGELFF. The CDR3 nucleotides read TGTGCCAGCAGTGATTGGGGGGGGCCGAGCACCGGGGAGCTGTTTTTT.